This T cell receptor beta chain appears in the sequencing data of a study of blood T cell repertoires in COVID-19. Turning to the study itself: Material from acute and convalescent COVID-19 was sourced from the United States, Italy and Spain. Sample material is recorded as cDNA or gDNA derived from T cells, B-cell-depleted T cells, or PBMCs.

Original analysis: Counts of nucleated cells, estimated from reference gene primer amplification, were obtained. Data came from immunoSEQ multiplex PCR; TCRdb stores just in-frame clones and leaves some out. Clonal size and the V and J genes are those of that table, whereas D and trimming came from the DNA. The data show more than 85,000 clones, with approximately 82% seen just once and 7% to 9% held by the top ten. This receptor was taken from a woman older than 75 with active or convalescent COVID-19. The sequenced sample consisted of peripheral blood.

CDR3 sequence reads: CASRTSGGEQFF. The CDR3 DNA follows: TGTGCCAGCAGAACCTCCGGGGGTGAGCAGTTCTTC. The chain uses TRBV6-5 and TRBJ2-1, with TRBD2 as a possible D gene (6 bases). V gave up 6 bases and J gave up 9 bases, with 12 bases separating them. Germline V gene sequence: CDR1 MNHEY, CDR2 SVGAGI. The CDR3 runs to 12 residues.